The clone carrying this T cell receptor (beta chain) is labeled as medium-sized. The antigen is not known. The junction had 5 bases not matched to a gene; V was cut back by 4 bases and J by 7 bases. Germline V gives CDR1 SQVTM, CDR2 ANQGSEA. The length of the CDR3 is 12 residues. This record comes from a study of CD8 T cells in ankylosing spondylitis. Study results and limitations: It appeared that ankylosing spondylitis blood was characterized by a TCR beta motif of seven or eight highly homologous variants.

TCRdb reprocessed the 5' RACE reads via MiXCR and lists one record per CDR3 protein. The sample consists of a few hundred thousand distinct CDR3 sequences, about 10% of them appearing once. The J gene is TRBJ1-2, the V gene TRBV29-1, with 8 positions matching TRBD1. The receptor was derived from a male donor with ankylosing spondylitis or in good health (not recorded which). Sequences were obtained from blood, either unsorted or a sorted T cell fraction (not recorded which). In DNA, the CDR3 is TGCAGCGTTGGCGACAGGGGACGTGGCTACACCTTC. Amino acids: CSVGDRGRGYTF.